This T cell receptor (beta chain) was observed in a study of T-cell reconstitution after alpha-beta-depleted transplantation in children. Notes on the study in general: For some patients, TCRbeta diversity was high at day 60 because of recipient T cells and thymic progenitors that survived. Reports say that about two months after transplant, the alpha-beta T cells came out of several hundred graft clones that had expanded. Most T-cell counts and diversity one year after the transplant came from T cells that were newly produced.

CDR1 DFQATT and CDR2 SNEGSKA come from the germline V gene (reference sequence). V lost 3 bases and J lost 0, with 9 bases in between. CDR3 length equals 14 residues. In regard to this clonotype: Its antigen is currently unknown.

As it was prepared, the TCRbeta library received unique molecular identifiers. MiXCR, run by TCRdb on the PCR reads, gives a single entry per CDR3 protein. The data hold some 350,000 distinct CDR3 sequences, with about a sixth observed a single time. The rearrangement uses TRBV20-1 and TRBJ1-5; D unclear. The sequence came from a male patient aged 2 to 9 who had a stem cell transplant for acute lymphoblastic leukemia, so the T cells may come from the graft donor. Here the sequenced sample was PBMCs, mostly from graft donor cells, taken 360 days after TCRalphabeta/CD19-depleted stem cell transplant. CDR3 sequence: CSASSGYSNQPQHF. The DNA of the CDR3 is TGCAGTGCTAGCTCGGGGTATAGCAATCAGCCCCAGCATTTT.